Below, one T cell receptor (beta chain) is given with its context. Antigen specificity is unknown. The entry originates in a study of identical twins. Regarding the study as a whole: Modeled out-of-frame TCR alpha sharing in monozygotic twins fell below observed levels. Invariant MAIT and iNKT cells may have partly biased zero-insertion analyses.

TCRdb analysed the 5' RACE reads with MiXCR anew, one entry per CDR3 protein. The sample has 540,000 or so distinct CDR3 sequences, about 22% seen once. Healthy Caucasians alone served as donors. This CDR3 is built from 15 residues. Germline V gene data show CDR1 as KGHSH and CDR2 as LQKENI. V was clipped by 1 base and J by 5 bases, with 15 bases between them. These data also formed part of another study, on yellow fever vaccine responses in identical twins.

Sequenced material: CD4+ T cells sorted from blood. This TCR derives from a woman aged 18 to 35 in good health. The chain links TRBV18 to TRBJ2-7; no definite D call. Written as DNA, the CDR3 is TGTGCCAGCTCACCACTCCTTGGACCGAGCAACGAGCAGTACTTC. Protein product: CASSPLLGPSNEQYF.